The following is a T cell receptor (beta chain) sequence with its context. The sample comes from a study of T cell responses to AZD1222 COVID-19 vaccine. Profiling relied on immunoSEQ multiplex PCR, and the TCRdb table lists in-frame clones only, not all of them. Altogether some 150,000 clones are present, 88% being singletons, with the ten largest covering around 3.1%. V was pared by 10 bases and J by 5 bases, with 20 bases of the junction left unmatched. CDR1 SNHLY and CDR2 FYNNEI come from the germline V gene. The CDR3 runs to 18 residues. The rearrangement uses TRBV2 and TRBJ2-5, with TRBD2 matching 12 bases. This receptor was identified in an adult in good health. This specimen consisted of peripheral blood, obtained on day 0 of AZD1222 vaccination. The CDR3 spells CAIQFGELAGGRGETQYF. The CDR3 DNA sequence: TGTGCCATTCAATTCGGGGAACTAGCGGGGGGCCGCGGGGAGACCCAGTACTTC. Full variable domain (remainder filled in from reference TRBV2 and TRBJ2-5): EPEVTQTPSHQVTQMGQEVILRCVPISNHLYFYWYRQILGQKVEFLVSFYNNEISEKSEIFDDQFSVERPDGSNFTLKIRSTKLEDSAMYFCAIQFGELAGGRGETQYFGPGTRLLVL.